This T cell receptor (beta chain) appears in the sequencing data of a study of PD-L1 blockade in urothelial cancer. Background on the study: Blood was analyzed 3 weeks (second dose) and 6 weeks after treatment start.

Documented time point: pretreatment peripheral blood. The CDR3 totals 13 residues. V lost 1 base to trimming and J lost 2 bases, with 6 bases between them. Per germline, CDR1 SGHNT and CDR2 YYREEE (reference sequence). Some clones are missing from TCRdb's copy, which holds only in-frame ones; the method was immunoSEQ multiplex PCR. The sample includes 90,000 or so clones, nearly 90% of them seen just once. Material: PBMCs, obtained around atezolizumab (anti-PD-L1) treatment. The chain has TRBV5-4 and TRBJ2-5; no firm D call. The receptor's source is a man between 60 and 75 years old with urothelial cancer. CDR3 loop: CASSLPKQETQYF. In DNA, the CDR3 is TGTGCCAGCAGCTTGCCCAAACAAGAGACCCAGTACTTC.